Each of the 14 T cell receptor beta chains below was sequenced from the same sample in a study of a mutant IDH1 vaccine in newly diagnosed glioma. Specified time point: week 47, end of study. Doses consisted of 300 ug of mutant IDH1 20-mer peptide each, paired with topical imiquimod. This table comes from immunoSEQ multiplex PCR, and its TCRdb copy is limited to in-frame clones, with some not included. The table includes 10,000 to 15,000 clones, roughly four fifths detected once. For these TCRs, the target antigens are not known. This material consisted of PBMCs, taken from a glioma patient whose treatment included an IDH1 peptide vaccine. The receptors originated from a woman in her thirties or forties with glioma.

The CDR3 nucleotides read TGTGCCAGCAGCTTAGGAGGGACCGCCGGCGAGCAGTACTTC. It codes for CASSLGGTAGEQYF. The V call is TRBV11-3, the J call TRBJ2-7; D is perhaps TRBD1 or TRBD2 (5 bases each). This CDR3 comprises 14 residues. The V end was cut by 1 base, the J end by 6 bases, with 13 bases between. Germline-derived CDR1 and CDR2 are SGHNT and YENEEA.

The chain carries TRBV18 and TRBJ2-7; the match to TRBD1 covers 12 bases. The CDR3 has 14 amino acids. V shed 6 bases, J shed 4 bases, and the junction held 4 bases outside the gene matches. Germline CDR1 and CDR2: KGHSH and LQKENI. CDR3 in amino acids: CASSPGQGAYEQYF. The CDR3 region has the DNA TGTGCCAGCTCTCCGGGACAGGGGGCATACGAGCAGTACTTC.

This chain connects TRBV5-6 to TRBJ2-7; D is uncertain. V was pared by 2 bases and J by 4 bases, with 7 bases between. The CDR3 contains 12 residues. Germline assignment: CDR1 SGHDT and CDR2 YYEEEE. The CDR3 DNA is TGTGCCAGCAGCTTTGGGCGGTACGAGCAGTACTTC. The encoded protein is CASSFGRYEQYF. The variable domain in full, completed from reference TRBV5-6 and TRBJ2-7, reads DAGVTQSPTHLIKTRGQQVTLRCSPKSGHDTVSWYQQALGQGPQFIFQYYEEEERQRGNFPDRFSGHQFPNYSSELNVNALLLGDSALYLCASSFGRYEQYFGPGTRLTVT.

CDR3 region: CSARGDTQYF. CDR3 DNA sequence: TGCAGCGCACGCGGAGATACGCAGTATTTT. The V call is TRBV20-1, the J call TRBJ2-3; D unclear. The germline V gene has CDR1 DFQATT and CDR2 SNEGSKA (reference sequence). This CDR3 contains 10 residues.

V is TRBV27 and J is TRBJ1-4; D not resolved. This CDR3 region has 13 residues. Germline values: CDR1 MNHEY, CDR2 SMNVEV (reference sequence). V dropped 4 bases and J dropped 6 bases, with 9 bases sitting between them. The CDR3: CASSSQTYEKLFF. The CDR3 nucleotides are TGTGCCAGCAGTTCACAGACCTATGAAAAACTGTTTTTT.

The genes are TRBV7-2 and TRBJ2-4; D is unclear. The CDR3 length is 15 residues. Germline-derived CDR1 and CDR2 are SGHTA and FQGNSA. Trimming stripped 1 base from V and 4 bases from J, with 11 bases between. CDR3 in DNA: TGTGCCAGCAGCTTAGGGCGCCCCAGTAAAAACATTCAGTACTTC. Translation gives CASSLGRPSKNIQYF.

V and J are TRBV2 and TRBJ1-4; D uncertain. Germline assignment: CDR1 SNHLY and CDR2 FYNNEI. Trimming shortened V by 1 base and J by 7 bases, and 10 bases separated the two germline ends. The CDR3 loop spans 14 amino acids. The CDR3 bases are TGTGCCAGCAGTGAAGGCAAAGGCGGTGAAAAACTGTTTTTT. It translates to CASSEGKGGEKLFF. Drawing the rest from reference TRBV2 and TRBJ1-4, the complete variable domain is EPEVTQTPSHQVTQMGQEVILRCVPISNHLYFYWYRQILGQKVEFLVSFYNNEISEKSEIFDDQFSVERPDGSNFTLKIRSTKLEDSAMYFCASSEGKGGEKLFFGSGTQLSVL.

The CDR3 loop reads CASSSGQGAQPQHF. The CDR3 DNA reads TGTGCCAGCAGTAGTGGACAGGGGGCCCAGCCCCAGCATTTT. The chain couples TRBV28 to TRBJ1-5; the match to TRBD1 covers 11 bases. V lost 5 bases and J lost 7; bases outside the gene matches: 4. Germline V lookup: CDR1 MDHEN, CDR2 SYDVKM. The CDR3 runs 14 residues.

This chain joins TRBV5-4 and TRBJ1-5, with D perhaps TRBD1 (5 bases). V lost 4 bases to trimming and J lost 1 base, with 6 bases between them. CDR1 and CDR2 (germline): SGHNT, YYREEE (reference sequence). The CDR3 is made up of 13 amino acids. CDR3 sequence: CASSRDSNQPQHF. CDR3 in DNA: TGTGCCAGCAGCCGGGACAGCAATCAGCCCCAGCATTTT. The full variable domain, with the rest looked up from reference TRBV5-4 and TRBJ1-5, is ETGVTQSPTHLIKTRGQQVTLRCSSQSGHNTVSWYQQALGQGPQFIFQYYREEENGRGNFPPRFSGLQFPNYSSELNVNALELDDSALYLCASSRDSNQPQHFGDGTRLSIL.

Only a few counts were recorded for this clone. The chain recombines TRBV19 with TRBJ1-1, with D perhaps matching TRBD1 (6 bases). From germline, CDR1 is LNHDA and CDR2 SQIVND (reference sequence). V gave up 3 bases and J gave up 0 bases, with 11 bases separating them. This CDR3 has 15 residues. Here the CDR3 reads CASSIRTAMNTEAFF. CDR3 coding DNA: TGTGCCAGTAGTATCAGGACAGCAATGAACACTGAAGCTTTCTTT.

This clone was observed a single time. This chain connects TRBV6-5 to TRBJ2-7; the match to TRBD2 covers 8 bases. V shed 0 bases, J shed 7 bases, and the junction held 8 bases outside the gene matches. CDR1 is MNHEY and CDR2 is SVGAGI in the germline V gene. The CDR3 has 15 amino acids. This chain's CDR3 is CASSYSRAGDGEQYF. CDR3 sequence (DNA): TGTGCCAGCAGTTACTCGAGAGCGGGAGACGGGGAGCAGTACTTC.

The chain employs TRBV18 and TRBJ2-7; 7 bases fit TRBD2. The CDR3 length is 14 residues. CDR1 KGHSH and CDR2 LQKENI come from the germline V gene. The ends lost 6 bases at V and 5 bases at J; junction bases unmatched: 10. In nucleotides, the CDR3 is TGTGCCAGCTCGTTCCAGCGGGGCCGCGACGAGCAGTACTTC. Protein product: CASSFQRGRDEQYF. Using reference TRBV18 and TRBJ2-7 for the parts outside the CDR3, the full variable domain is NAGVMQNPRHLVRRRGQEARLRCSPMKGHSHVYWYRQLPEEGLKFMVYLQKENIIDESGMPKERFSAEFPKEGPSILRIQQVVRGDSAAYFCASSFQRGRDEQYFGPGTRLTVT.

This chain links TRBV13 with TRBJ2-1, with unresolved D. The V gene lost 2 bases and the J gene lost 2 bases, with 1 base spanning the gap. CDR1 is PRHDT and CDR2 is FYEKMQ in the germline V gene (reference sequence). This CDR3 region has 12 residues. DNA for the CDR3: TGTGCCAGCAGCTTAACCTACAATGAGCAGTTCTTC. It is translated as CASSLTYNEQFF. Full variable domain (outside the CDR3, taken from reference TRBV13 and TRBJ2-1): AAGVIQSPRHLIKEKRETATLKCYPIPRHDTVYWYQQGPGQDPQFLISFYEKMQSDKGSIPDRFSAQQFSDYHSELNMSSLELGDSALYFCASSLTYNEQFFGPGTRLTVL.

The genes are TRBV5-4 and TRBJ2-7; perhaps D is TRBD1 or TRBD2 (5 bases each). The germline V and J ends were trimmed by 4 bases and 2 bases, with 13 bases remaining between them. Germline V gene lookup returns CDR1 SGHNT and CDR2 YYREEE (reference sequence). This CDR3 region has 14 residues. The CDR3 sequence: CASSLRDPPYEQYF. Written as DNA, the CDR3 is TGTGCCAGCAGCCTCCGGGACCCGCCCTACGAGCAGTACTTC.